The present TCR beta chain was sequenced within a study of OX40 agonist ivuxolimab in advanced cancers. Looking at the study overall: Clinicians treated patients with ivuxolimab, an agonistic anti-OX40 (CD134) antibody.

The CDR3 is made up of 14 amino acids. With V trimmed by 9 bases and J by 7 bases, 11 bases remained unmatched. Germline V gives CDR1 MDHEN, CDR2 SYDVKM. Sequenced by immunoSEQ multiplex PCR; TCRdb stores in-frame clones only, minus some. This sample has approximately 68,000 clones; 86% occur once, and the top ten carry approximately 0.66%. The sequence was collected from an adult with an advanced solid tumor such as melanoma, head and neck, liver or kidney cancer. The chain combines TRBV28 with TRBJ1-4; 7 bases line up with TRBD1. The input for sequencing was CD4+ or CD8+ T cells sorted from blood, taken in a trial of the OX40 agonist ivuxolimab. The CDR3 bases are TGTGCCAGTCGAACACAGGGGATGGGTGAAAAACTGTTTTTT. This encodes CASRTQGMGEKLFF.